This is a list of T cell receptor beta chains from one sample in a study of T cell responses to AZD1222 COVID-19 vaccine. The method was immunoSEQ multiplex PCR; TCRdb's version includes in-frame clones alone and lacks a portion of them. The sample includes about 140,000 clones, around 90% of them seen just once. The sample in question was peripheral blood, obtained 28 days after the second AZD1222 dose. These receptors originate from an adult who received the AZD1222 COVID-19 vaccine. Each CDR3 is given with its conserved first and last residue. Each record gives: clone size, D gene, J gene, V gene, CDR3 DNA, CDR3 protein. D genes are given only for firm matches. A clone size is listed for some rows: how often the clone was seen (once, few, many), or a class if it is expanded.

- | - | TRBJ2-7 | TRBV6-2/TRBV6-3 | TGTGCCAGCAGTCGCGTTTCAACTCTCTCCGAGCAGTACTTC | CASSRVSTLSEQYF
- | - | TRBJ1-5 | TRBV5-5 | TGTGCCAGCAGCTTGGAGCGGGATCAGCCCCAGCATTTT | CASSLERDQPQHF
- | - | TRBJ1-1 | TRBV25-1 | TGTGCCAGCAGTTCTACCGGGGGCTGGAGCACTGAAGCTTTCTTT | CASSSTGGWSTEAFF
- | TRBD2 | TRBJ2-5 | TRBV6-5 | TGTGCCAGCAGCGAGGGAGGGTACCAAGAGACCCAGTACTTC | CASSEGGYQETQYF
- | - | TRBJ2-1 | TRBV9 | TGTGCCAGCAGCGTAGAAGGGATCCCCTACAATGAGCAGTTCTTC | CASSVEGIPYNEQFF
- | TRBD1 | TRBJ1-2 | TRBV6-2/TRBV6-3 | TGTGCCAGCAGTCAGACTACCCTCGGGACAGGGGAACATGGCTACACCTTC | CASSQTTLGTGEHGYTF
- | - | TRBJ2-3 | TRBV7-3 | TGTGCCAGCAGCTTAACGAAGGGAGATACGCAGTATTTT | CASSLTKGDTQYF
- | - | TRBJ2-3 | TRBV25-1 | TGTGCCAGCAGTCAATCGTCAAGCACAGATACGCAGTATTTT | CASSQSSSTDTQYF
- | - | TRBJ2-2 | TRBV5-4 | TGTGCCAGCAGCTCGACCCTACTCAACACCGGGGAGCTGTTTTTT | CASSSTLLNTGELFF
- | - | TRBJ1-4 | TRBV21-1 | - | CASSKVATGATNEKLFF
- | - | TRBJ1-2 | TRBV9 | TGTGCCAGCAGCGGCCTTGGTTGGAACTATGGCTACACCTTC | CASSGLGWNYGYTF
- | - | TRBJ1-5 | TRBV7-9 | TGTGCCAGCAGCTTAGCGGACAGCAGTGCAAATCAGCCCCAGCATTTT | CASSLADSSANQPQHF
- | TRBD2 | TRBJ2-7 | TRBV5-1 | TGCGCCAGCAGCTTGAGATCCGTGACTAGCGAGCCCTACGAGCAGTACTTC | CASSLRSVTSEPYEQYF
- | - | TRBJ2-3 | TRBV9 | TGTGCCAGCAGCGTAGGGGAAGCTCGCACAGATACGCAGTATTTT | CASSVGEARTDTQYF
- | TRBD2 | TRBJ2-7 | TRBV6-5 | TGTGCCAGCAGTTACGGGACTAGCGGGAGCCCCCACGAGCAGTACTTC | CASSYGTSGSPHEQYF
- | TRBD2 | TRBJ2-7 | TRBV5-1 | TGCGCCAGCAGCTTGGTAGCGGGGAACTACGAGCAGTACTTC | CASSLVAGNYEQYF
- | TRBD2 | TRBJ2-7 | TRBV5-1 | TGCGCCAGCAGCTGGGGGACTAGCCGCTTTCTTGACGAGCAGTACTTC | CASSWGTSRFLDEQYF
- | - | TRBJ2-5 | TRBV24-1 | TGTGCCACCAGTGACGTGACAGAATTCGGGGAGACCCAGTACTTC | CATSDVTEFGETQYF
- | TRBD2 | TRBJ2-7 | TRBV2 | TGTGCCAGCAGTGAAGCGCCGGGCGGGAGGATACTCGACGAGCAGTACTTC | CASSEAPGGRILDEQYF
- | TRBD2 | TRBJ2-3 | TRBV6-2/TRBV6-3 | TGTGCCAGCAGATACCCGCTGGGGGCGGGAGGGAACACAGATACGCAGTATTTT | CASRYPLGAGGNTDTQYF
- | - | TRBJ2-7 | TRBV6-2/TRBV6-3 | TGTGCCAGCAGCCCCCTCACCTACGAGCAGTACTTC | CASSPLTYEQYF
- | - | TRBJ1-1 | TRBV19 | TGTGCCAGTAGTATCGACGGGGGCACTGAAGCTTTCTTT | CASSIDGGTEAFF
- | TRBD2 | TRBJ2-7 | TRBV27 | TGTGCCAGCAGTTTCGGCGGGAGTCACTACGAGCAGTACTTC | CASSFGGSHYEQYF
- | - | TRBJ2-2 | TRBV5-5 | TGTGCCAGCAGCCTGCGGGGTAGTGACACCGGGGAGCTGTTTTTT | CASSLRGSDTGELFF
once | - | TRBJ1-3 | TRBV5-1 | TGCGCCAGCAGCACAGGGACTGGTGGAAACACCATATATTTT | CASSTGTGGNTIYF
- | - | TRBJ1-1 | TRBV7-3 | TGTGCCAGCAGCACCGACAGGAACACTGAAGCTTTCTTT | CASSTDRNTEAFF
- | - | TRBJ1-1 | TRBV5-5 | TGTGCCAGCAGCTTGGCCCCGGACACTGAAGCTTTCTTT | CASSLAPDTEAFF
- | - | TRBJ1-2 | TRBV20-1 | TGCAGTGCTAGTCTGGCAGGTCAACTACGCGGCTACACCTTC | CSASLAGQLRGYTF
- | - | TRBJ1-6 | TRBV12-3/TRBV12-4 | TGTGCCAGCAGTTTATCCTCTAATTCACCCCTCCACTTT | CASSLSSNSPLHF
- | TRBD2 | TRBJ2-5 | TRBV2 | TGTGCCAGCAGGTGGGGGGGAGAGACCCAGTACTTC | CASRWGGETQYF
- | - | TRBJ1-4 | TRBV7-8 | TGTGCCAGCAGCTCTGAACCAGCGGGGGTTGAAAAACTGTTTTTT | CASSSEPAGVEKLFF
- | TRBD2 | TRBJ2-3 | TRBV27 | TGTGCCAGCAGTTTTTCCCCCCGGGTTAGCGGGACAAATACGCAGTATTTT | CASSFSPRVSGTNTQYF
once | - | TRBJ1-6 | TRBV7-2 | TGTGCCAGCAGCTTAAGGGGGGCGGACGGTAGTTCACCCCTCCACTTT | CASSLRGADGSSPLHF
- | - | TRBJ1-5 | TRBV4-2 | TGTGCCAGCAGCCAAGGCGGGAAGGATTATAGCAATCAGCCCCAGCATTTT | CASSQGGKDYSNQPQHF
- | TRBD1 | TRBJ1-1 | TRBV2 | TGTGCCAGTCTAGAACAGGGGGCGTTCTCTGAAGCTTTCTTT | CASLEQGAFSEAFF
- | - | TRBJ2-7 | TRBV25-1 | TGTGCCAGCAGTGAGGCGGCTGGGAGCGGTTACGAGCAGTACTTC | CASSEAAGSGYEQYF
- | TRBD2 | TRBJ2-5 | TRBV12-3/TRBV12-4 | TGTGCCAGCAGTCCCCCCGGGGGGGAGACCCAGTACTTC | CASSPPGGETQYF
- | TRBD2 | TRBJ2-2 | TRBV7-9 | TGTGCCAGCAGCCCCGGGGGGGTCCCCGGGGAGCTGTTTTTT | CASSPGGVPGELFF
- | - | TRBJ2-3 | TRBV7-9 | TGTGCCGGTAGGAAGCTAGCAGATACGCAGTATTTT | CAGRKLADTQYF
- | TRBD2 | TRBJ2-1 | TRBV4-2 | TGTGCCAGCAGCCAAGTTGGGAGGGATTATGAGCAGTTCTTC | CASSQVGRDYEQFF
- | TRBD2 | TRBJ2-3 | TRBV6-5 | TGTGCCAGCCGGACTAGTGGCACAGATACGCAGTATTTT | CASRTSGTDTQYF